The rows below give T cell receptor beta chains drawn from one sample of a study of cytomegalovirus exposure and HLA in healthy donors. Some clones are missing from TCRdb's copy, which holds only in-frame ones; the method was immunoSEQ multiplex PCR. This table holds under 200,000 clones, 65% to 85% found once. Sequenced input: PBMCs. The receptors stem from a woman in her twenties or thirties in good health and CMV-seropositive. CDR3s include the opening cysteine and the closing phenylalanine or tryptophan. D genes are given only for firm matches.

j_call,v_call,d_call,cdr3_aa
TRBJ2-3,TRBV2,NA,CASSFSTDTQYF
TRBJ1-5,TRBV4-2,TRBD1,CASSQADRGPNQPQHF
TRBJ2-2,TRBV10-3,NA,CAISEARESGELFF
TRBJ2-7,TRBV6-1,TRBD2,CASSRGTSGYEQYF
TRBJ1-3,TRBV6-6,NA,CASSYEGNTIYF
TRBJ1-2,TRBV28,TRBD1,CASSFAGGGQASYGYTF
TRBJ1-2,TRBV4-1,NA,CASSQEGGTVNYGYTF
TRBJ2-6,TRBV25-1,TRBD1,CASSCLSRGFVTNGLTF
TRBJ2-3,TRBV21-1,NA,CASSKEGSGGRSTDTQYF
TRBJ1-6,TRBV9,NA,CASSVGQGGFPLHF
TRBJ2-5,TRBV4-2,TRBD2,CASSQGLAGGQETQYF
TRBJ2-7,TRBV30,TRBD1,CAWRGRGLHYEQYF
TRBJ2-7,TRBV15,TRBD1,CATSRGDSVYEQYF
TRBJ1-2,TRBV5-1,NA,CASSLVAGADYGYTF
TRBJ2-3,TRBV7-8,TRBD2,CASSLDSGGLTDTQYF
TRBJ2-1,TRBV19,TRBD1,CASIPGQGAGGEQFF
TRBJ1-4,TRBV5-4,NA,CASSRREANEKLFF
TRBJ1-5,TRBV5-1,TRBD1,CASSNGDSPPQHF
TRBJ1-3,TRBV9,TRBD1,CASSVSGGGASGNTIYF
TRBJ2-7,TRBV6-6,NA,CASSSYYEQYF
TRBJ2-5,TRBV25-1,TRBD2,CASSESGGEETQYF
TRBJ2-7,TRBV7-9,NA,CASSLSKQGFYEQYF
TRBJ1-2,TRBV6-5,TRBD1,CASSYSAGGDYGYTF
TRBJ1-6,TRBV9,NA,CASSVGGDSPLHF
TRBJ1-1,TRBV6-1,NA,CASRHQGWTEAFF
TRBJ2-7,TRBV29-1,TRBD1,CSVEGRGQGFYEQYF
TRBJ1-6,TRBV2,NA,CASSDRGTYSYNSPLHF
TRBJ2-1,TRBV6-1,NA,CASSVSRAYNEQFF
TRBJ2-7,TRBV7-3,NA,CASSPRGFDEQYF
TRBJ2-5,TRBV19,TRBD2,CASRRSQTSGGAGTQYF
TRBJ2-1,TRBV7-2,TRBD1,CASSLGDRVWSEQFF
TRBJ2-6,TRBV11-3,NA,CASSPYPNSGANVLTF
TRBJ1-6,TRBV27,TRBD1,CASSYRTGTYNSPLHF
TRBJ2-7,TRBV4-2,TRBD2,CASSQDLAGTYEQYF
TRBJ2-5,TRBV2,NA,CASSEARRAQYF
TRBJ1-3,TRBV25-1,TRBD1,CASRETGGFSGNTIYF
TRBJ2-2,TRBV7-2,TRBD2,CASSFGRGGHTGELFF
TRBJ2-7,TRBV9,TRBD1,CASSPVGQSYEQYF
TRBJ2-7,TRBV7-9,NA,CASSLWSGYISYEQYF
TRBJ2-2,TRBV7-2,TRBD1,CASSSRDRGSGGELFF